Listed below are T cell receptor beta chains from one sample, sequenced in a study of CXCR3-negative and CXCR3-positive naive CD8 T cells. TCRdb re-analyzed the 5' RACE reads; it lists each CDR3 protein once, without DNA. Recorded for this sample: about 150,000 distinct CDR3 sequences. What was sequenced was naive CXCR3+ CD8+ T cells from blood. The receptors stem from a human donor in good health. Some clones in this sample may be carry-over from other donors' samples. Each CDR3 is given with its conserved first and last residue.

j_gene,v_gene,CDR3aa
TRBJ2-5,TRBV9,CASSDRGKVGETQYF
TRBJ2-1,TRBV29-1,CSDRTSSYNEQFF
TRBJ2-7,TRBV14,CASSPPSGGTYEQYF
TRBJ1-2,TRBV24-1,CATSDFGELTSGYTF
TRBJ1-2,TRBV5-1,CASSPGTGVSYGYTF
TRBJ1-1,TRBV29-1,CSVGFVSTEAFF
TRBJ2-7,TRBV29-1,CSVEDRLYEQYF
TRBJ2-3,TRBV12-3/TRBV12-4,CASSEGTDTQYF
TRBJ2-3,TRBV7-9,CASSLDGDTQYF
TRBJ1-1,TRBV29-1,CSVEDPGGGVYTEAFF
TRBJ1-3,TRBV4-1,CASSQEDGVDTIYF
TRBJ2-5,TRBV5-1,CASSLVHGGETQYF
TRBJ2-7,TRBV28,CASSWGLAGVERDF
TRBJ2-2,TRBV4-3,CASSQEGGIRDTGELFF
TRBJ2-7,TRBV29-1,CSVVSDRGTYEQYF
TRBJ2-2,TRBV18,CASSPADSRRELFF
TRBJ2-7,TRBV20-1,CSASGWGLAAESYEQYF
TRBJ2-6,TRBV12-3/TRBV12-4,CASSSIDSSGANVLTF
TRBJ2-7,TRBV25-1,CASSEGGGTGLEQYF
TRBJ1-3,TRBV9,CASSVEDSSGNTIYF
TRBJ2-1,TRBV9,CASSVGDSGIFVEQFF
TRBJ1-1,TRBV9,CASSADSGSVFLGAFF
TRBJ2-3,TRBV9,CASSVEGYSTDTQYF
TRBJ1-1,TRBV28,CASSPFSREAFF
TRBJ2-1,TRBV4-2,CASSQEATGTYNEQFF
TRBJ1-1,TRBV30,CLDQENTEAFF
TRBJ2-7,TRBV15,CATSSASGSNYEQYF
TRBJ1-2,TRBV6-5,CASKILVQSNGYTF
TRBJ2-2,TRBV4-3,CASSQDSRTGVTGELFF
TRBJ1-5,TRBV20-1,CSASRAGSQPQHF
TRBJ2-2,TRBV15,CATSRDGILNTGELFF
TRBJ2-1,TRBV21-1,CASSKGGGANEQFF
TRBJ2-7,TRBV23-1,CASSQGRTETYEQYF
TRBJ2-7,TRBV5-1,CASRANGEQYF
TRBJ2-5,TRBV28,CASSSPQDPGETRYF
TRBJ2-5,TRBV15,CATSGVRHFQETQYF
TRBJ2-7,TRBV13,CASAQGTQEQYF
TRBJ2-1,TRBV7-9,CASSSLDNEQFF
TRBJ2-1,TRBV20-1,CSASLGPGDNEQFF
TRBJ1-2,TRBV10-2,CASSESQGARGYTF
TRBJ1-1,TRBV4-1,CASSQDESAMNTEAFF